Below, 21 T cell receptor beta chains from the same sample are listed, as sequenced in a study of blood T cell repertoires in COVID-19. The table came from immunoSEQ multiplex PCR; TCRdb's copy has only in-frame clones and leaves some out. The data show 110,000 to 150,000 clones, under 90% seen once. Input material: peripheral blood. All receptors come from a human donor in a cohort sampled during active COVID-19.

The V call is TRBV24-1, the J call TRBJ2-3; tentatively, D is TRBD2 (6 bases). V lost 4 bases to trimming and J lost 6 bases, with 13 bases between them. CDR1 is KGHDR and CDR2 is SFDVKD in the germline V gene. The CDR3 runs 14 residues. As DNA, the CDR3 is TGTGCCACCAGTGACCCCGCGACTAGGGATACGCAGTATTTT. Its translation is CATSDPATRDTQYF.

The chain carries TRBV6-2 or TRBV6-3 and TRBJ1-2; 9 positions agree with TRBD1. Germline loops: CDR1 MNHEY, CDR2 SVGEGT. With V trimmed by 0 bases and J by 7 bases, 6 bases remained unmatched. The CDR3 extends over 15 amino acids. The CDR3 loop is CASSYSGQGRVGYTF. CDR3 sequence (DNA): TGTGCCAGCAGTTACTCCGGACAGGGGAGGGTTGGCTACACCTTC.

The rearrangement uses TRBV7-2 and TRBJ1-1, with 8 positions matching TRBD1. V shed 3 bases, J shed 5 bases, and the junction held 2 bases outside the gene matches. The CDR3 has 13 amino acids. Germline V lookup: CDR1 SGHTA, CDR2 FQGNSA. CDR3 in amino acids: CASSFRGRTEAFF. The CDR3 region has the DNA TGTGCCAGCAGCTTCAGGGGGCGTACTGAAGCTTTCTTT. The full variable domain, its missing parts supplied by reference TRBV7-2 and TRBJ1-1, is GAGVSQSPSNKVTEKGKDVELRCDPISGHTALYWYRQSLGQGLEFLIYFQGNSAPDKSGLPSDRFSAERTGGSVSTLTIQRTQQEDSAVYLCASSFRGRTEAFFGQGTRLTVV.

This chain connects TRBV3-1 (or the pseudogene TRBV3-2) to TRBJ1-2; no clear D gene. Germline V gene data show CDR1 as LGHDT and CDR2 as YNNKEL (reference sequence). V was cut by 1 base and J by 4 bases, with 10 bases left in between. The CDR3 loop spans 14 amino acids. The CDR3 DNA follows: TGTGCCAGCAGCCAAGTACGAGGGAGCTATGGCTACACCTTC. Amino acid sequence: CASSQVRGSYGYTF.

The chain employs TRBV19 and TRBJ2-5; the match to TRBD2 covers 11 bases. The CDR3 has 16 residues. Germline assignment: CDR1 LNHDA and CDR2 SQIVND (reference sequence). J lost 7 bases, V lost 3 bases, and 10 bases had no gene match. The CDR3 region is CASSMARLAGGGTQYF. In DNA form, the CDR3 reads TGTGCCAGTAGTATGGCAAGGCTAGCGGGGGGTGGGACCCAGTACTTC.

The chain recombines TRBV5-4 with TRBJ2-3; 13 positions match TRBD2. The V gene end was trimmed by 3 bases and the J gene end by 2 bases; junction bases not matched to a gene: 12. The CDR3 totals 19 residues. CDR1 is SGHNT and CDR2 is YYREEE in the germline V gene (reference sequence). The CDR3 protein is CASSSLLAGGPKVTDTQYF. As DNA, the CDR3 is TGTGCCAGCAGCTCCCTACTAGCGGGGGGGCCGAAGGTCACAGATACGCAGTATTTT.

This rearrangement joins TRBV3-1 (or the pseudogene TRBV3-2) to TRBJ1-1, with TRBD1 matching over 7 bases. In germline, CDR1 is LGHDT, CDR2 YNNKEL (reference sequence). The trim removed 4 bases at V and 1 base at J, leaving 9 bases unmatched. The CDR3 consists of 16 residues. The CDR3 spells CASSRRDSASNTEAFF. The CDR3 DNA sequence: TGTGCCAGCAGCCGGAGGGACAGCGCTTCGAACACTGAAGCTTTCTTT.

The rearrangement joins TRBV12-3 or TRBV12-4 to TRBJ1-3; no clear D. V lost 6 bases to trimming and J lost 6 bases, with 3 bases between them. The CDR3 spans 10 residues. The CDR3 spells CASSLNTIYF. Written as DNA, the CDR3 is TGTGCCAGCAGCCTAAACACCATATATTTT.

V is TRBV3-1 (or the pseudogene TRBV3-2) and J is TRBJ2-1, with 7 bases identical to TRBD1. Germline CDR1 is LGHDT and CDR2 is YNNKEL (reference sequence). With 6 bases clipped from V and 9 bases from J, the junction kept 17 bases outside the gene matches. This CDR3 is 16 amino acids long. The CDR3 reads CASRLTGVSIVGEQFF. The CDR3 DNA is TGTGCCAGCAGACTTACAGGGGTTTCAATCGTAGGTGAGCAGTTCTTC.

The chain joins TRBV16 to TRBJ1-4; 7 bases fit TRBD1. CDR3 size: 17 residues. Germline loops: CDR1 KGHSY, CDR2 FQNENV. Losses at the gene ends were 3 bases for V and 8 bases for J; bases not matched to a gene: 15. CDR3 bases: TGTGCCAGCAGCCAGCAAACGGAGGGGGCTTCATGGGAAAAACTGTTTTTT. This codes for CASSQQTEGASWEKLFF.

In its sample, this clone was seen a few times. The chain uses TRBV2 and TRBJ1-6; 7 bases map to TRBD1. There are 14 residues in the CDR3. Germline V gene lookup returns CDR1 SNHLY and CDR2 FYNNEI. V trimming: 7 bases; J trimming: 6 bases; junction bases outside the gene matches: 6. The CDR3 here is CASTRQGPNSPLHF. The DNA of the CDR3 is TGTGCCAGCACCCGACAGGGCCCTAATTCACCCCTCCACTTT.

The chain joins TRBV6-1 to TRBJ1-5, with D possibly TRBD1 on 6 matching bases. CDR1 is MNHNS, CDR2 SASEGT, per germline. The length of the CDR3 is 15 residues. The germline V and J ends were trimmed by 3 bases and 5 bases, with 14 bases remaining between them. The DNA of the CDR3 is TGTGCCAGCAGTGATACCGGGACACGATATCAGCCCCAGCATTTT. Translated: CASSDTGTRYQPQHF.

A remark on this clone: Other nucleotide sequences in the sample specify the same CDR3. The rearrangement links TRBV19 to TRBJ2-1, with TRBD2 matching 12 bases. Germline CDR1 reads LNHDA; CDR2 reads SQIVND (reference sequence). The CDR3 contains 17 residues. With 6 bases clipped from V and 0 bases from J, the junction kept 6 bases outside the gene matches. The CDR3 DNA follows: TGTGCCAGTAGGGGGACTAGCGGGCTACTCTCCTACAATGAGCAGTTCTTC. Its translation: CASRGTSGLLSYNEQFF.

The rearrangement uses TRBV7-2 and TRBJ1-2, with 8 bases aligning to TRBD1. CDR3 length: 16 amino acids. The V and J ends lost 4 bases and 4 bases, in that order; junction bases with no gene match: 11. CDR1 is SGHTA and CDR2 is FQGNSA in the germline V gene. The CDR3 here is CASSSPTVGQGYGYTF. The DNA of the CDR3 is TGTGCCAGCAGCTCACCGACCGTAGGACAGGGCTATGGCTACACCTTC.

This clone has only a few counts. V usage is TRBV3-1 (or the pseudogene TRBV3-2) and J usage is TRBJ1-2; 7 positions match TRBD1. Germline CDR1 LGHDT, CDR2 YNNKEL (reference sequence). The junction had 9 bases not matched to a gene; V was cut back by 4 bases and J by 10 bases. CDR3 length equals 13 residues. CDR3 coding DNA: TGTGCCAGCAGCCCGACAGGGACGACATTCTACACCTTC. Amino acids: CASSPTGTTFYTF.

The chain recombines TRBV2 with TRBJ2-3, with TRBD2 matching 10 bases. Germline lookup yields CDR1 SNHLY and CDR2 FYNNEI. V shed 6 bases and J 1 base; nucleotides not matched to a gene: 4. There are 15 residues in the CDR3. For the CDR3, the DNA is TGTGCCAGCAGCCCCACTAGCGGGGGCACAGATACGCAGTATTTT. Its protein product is CASSPTSGGTDTQYF.

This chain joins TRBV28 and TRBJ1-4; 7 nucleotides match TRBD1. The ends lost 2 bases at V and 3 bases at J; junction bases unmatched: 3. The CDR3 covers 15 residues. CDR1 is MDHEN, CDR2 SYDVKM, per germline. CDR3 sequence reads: CASSLDQGANEKLFF. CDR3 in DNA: TGTGCCAGCAGTTTAGATCAGGGGGCTAATGAAAAACTGTTTTTT.

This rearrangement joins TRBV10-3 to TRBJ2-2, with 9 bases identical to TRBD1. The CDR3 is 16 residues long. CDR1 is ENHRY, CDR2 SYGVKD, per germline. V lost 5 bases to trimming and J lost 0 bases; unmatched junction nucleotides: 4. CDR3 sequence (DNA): TGTGCCATCAGTCGAAGACAGGGGGCGAACACCGGGGAGCTGTTTTTT. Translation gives CAISRRQGANTGELFF.

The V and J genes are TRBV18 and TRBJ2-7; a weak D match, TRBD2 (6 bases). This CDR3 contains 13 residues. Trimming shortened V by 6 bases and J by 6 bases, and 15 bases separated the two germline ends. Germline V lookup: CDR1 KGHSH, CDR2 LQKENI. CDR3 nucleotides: TGTGCCAGCTCCCAAGGCGGGGTGGGCGAGCAGTACTTC. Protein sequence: CASSQGGVGEQYF.

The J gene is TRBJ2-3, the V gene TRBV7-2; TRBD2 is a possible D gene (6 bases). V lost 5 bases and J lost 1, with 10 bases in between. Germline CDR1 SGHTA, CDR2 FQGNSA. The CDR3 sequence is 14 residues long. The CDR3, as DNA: TGTGCCAGCAGCCCGGGACTGGGCACAGATACGCAGTATTTT. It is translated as CASSPGLGTDTQYF.

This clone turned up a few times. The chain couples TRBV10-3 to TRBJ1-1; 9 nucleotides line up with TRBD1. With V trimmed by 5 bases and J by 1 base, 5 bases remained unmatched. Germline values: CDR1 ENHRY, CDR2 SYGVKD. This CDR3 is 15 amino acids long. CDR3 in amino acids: CAISSQQGANTEAFF. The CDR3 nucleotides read TGTGCCATCAGTTCACAACAGGGGGCGAACACTGAAGCTTTCTTT.